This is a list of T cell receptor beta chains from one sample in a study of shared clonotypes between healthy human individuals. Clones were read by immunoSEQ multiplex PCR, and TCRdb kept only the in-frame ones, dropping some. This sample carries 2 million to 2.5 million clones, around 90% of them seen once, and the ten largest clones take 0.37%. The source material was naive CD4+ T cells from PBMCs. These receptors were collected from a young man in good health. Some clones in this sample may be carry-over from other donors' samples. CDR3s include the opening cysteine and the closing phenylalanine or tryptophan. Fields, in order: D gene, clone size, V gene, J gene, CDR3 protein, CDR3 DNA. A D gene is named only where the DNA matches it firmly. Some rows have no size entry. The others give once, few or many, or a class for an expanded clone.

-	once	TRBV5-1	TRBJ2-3	CASSGGLTTDTQYF	TGCGCCAGCAGTGGGGGTCTTACCACAGATACGCAGTATTTT
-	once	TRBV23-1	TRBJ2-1	CASSQGPRSSYNEQFF	TGCGCCAGCAGTCAAGGGCCCCGTAGCTCCTACAATGAGCAGTTCTTC
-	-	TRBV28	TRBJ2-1	CASSLIAVRNEQFF	TGTGCCAGCAGTTTAATTGCCGTTAGAAATGAGCAGTTCTTC
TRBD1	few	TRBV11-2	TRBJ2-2	CASSSGGRTGELFF	TGTGCCAGCAGCTCAGGGGGCCGGACCGGGGAGCTGTTTTTT
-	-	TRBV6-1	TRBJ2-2	CASTTDLLELFF	TGTGCCAGCACCACCGACTTGCTCGAGCTGTTTTTT
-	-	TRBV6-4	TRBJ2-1	CASSPNPGLEGTYNEQFF	TGTGCCAGCAGTCCCAACCCTGGACTCGAGGGGACCTACAATGAGCAGTTCTTC
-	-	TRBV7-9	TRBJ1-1	CASSQTRGDTEAFF	TGTGCCAGCAGTCAAACGCGGGGGGACACTGAAGCTTTCTTT
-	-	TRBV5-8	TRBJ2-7	CASSRTQGFNYEQYF	TGTGCCAGCAGCCGTACGCAGGGATTCAACTACGAGCAGTACTTC
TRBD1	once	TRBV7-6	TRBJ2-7	CASSPTTGGGYEQYF	TGTGCCAGCAGCCCTACGACAGGGGGCGGCTACGAGCAGTACTTC
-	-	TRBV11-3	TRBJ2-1	CASSLDKQGPFDEQFF	TGTGCCAGCAGCTTAGATAAACAGGGCCCCTTTGATGAGCAGTTCTTC
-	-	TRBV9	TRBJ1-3	CASSVETGGNTIYF	TGTGCCAGCAGCGTAGAAACCGGTGGAAACACCATATATTTT
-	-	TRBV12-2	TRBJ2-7	CASRLAPTGALLSYEQYF	TGTGCAAGTCGCTTAGCCCCGACAGGGGCCCTTCTATCCTACGAGCAGTACTTC
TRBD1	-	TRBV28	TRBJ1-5	CASIPNRGWNQPQHF	TGTGCCAGCATCCCCAACAGGGGTTGGAATCAGCCCCAGCATTTT
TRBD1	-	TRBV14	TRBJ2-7	CASSPDFPVQGNFYYEQYF	TGTGCCAGCAGCCCGGACTTTCCGGTACAGGGGAATTTCTATTACGAGCAGTACTTC
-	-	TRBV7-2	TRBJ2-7	CASSLNRGYEQYF	TGTGCCAGCAGCTTGAACCGAGGGTACGAGCAGTACTTC
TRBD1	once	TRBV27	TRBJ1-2	CASSFLHRGSNYGYTF	TGTGCCAGCAGTTTCCTCCACAGGGGTTCTAACTATGGCTACACCTTC
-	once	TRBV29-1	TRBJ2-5	CSVEDTGYQETQYF	TGCAGCGTTGAAGACACAGGATACCAAGAGACCCAGTACTTC
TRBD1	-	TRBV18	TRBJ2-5	CASSPVGQGETQYF	TGTGCCAGCTCACCAGTGGGACAGGGGGAGACCCAGTACTTC
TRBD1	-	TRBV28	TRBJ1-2	CASSPGQRSYTF	TGTGCCAGCAGCCCGGGACAGAGAAGCTACACCTTC
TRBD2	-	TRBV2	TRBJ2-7	CASSGGTRGYGYF	TGTGCCAGCAGTGGAGGGACTAGAGGATATGGGTACTTC
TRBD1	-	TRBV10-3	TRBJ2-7	CASSGTGAAYEQYF	TGTGCCTCTTCTGGGACAGGGGCGGCCTACGAGCAGTACTTC
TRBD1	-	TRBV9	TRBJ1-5	CASSGDRGQPQHF	TGTGCCAGCAGCGGAGACAGGGGGCAGCCCCAGCATTTT
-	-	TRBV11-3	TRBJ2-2	CASSPGGGRDGELFF	TGTGCCAGCAGCCCGGGAGGGGGCCGAGACGGGGAGCTGTTTTTT
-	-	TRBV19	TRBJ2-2	CASSIDLSGGELFF	TGTGCCAGTAGTATAGATCTGTCGGGCGGGGAGCTGTTTTTT
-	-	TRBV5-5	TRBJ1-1	CASSSQVNTEAFF	TGTGCCAGCAGCTCACAGGTGAACACTGAAGCTTTCTTT
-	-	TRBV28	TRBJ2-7	CASGAYEQYF	TGTGCCAGCGGGGCCTACGAGCAGTACTTC
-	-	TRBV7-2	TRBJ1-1	CASSSPPRGALSYEAFF	TGTGCCAGCAGCTCCCCCCCTCGAGGGGCCCTCTCTTATGAAGCTTTCTTT
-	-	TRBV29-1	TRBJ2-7	CSVEDQGHPYEQYF	TGCAGCGTTGAAGATCAGGGACACCCCTACGAGCAGTACTTC